These 27 T cell receptor beta chains originate from one sample sequenced in a study of blood T cell repertoires in COVID-19. The repertoire was sequenced with immunoSEQ multiplex PCR; TCRdb's copy has only in-frame clones and lacks some. The top ten hold around a fifth of the sample, which has tens of thousands of clones, approximately 80% seen once. Sequencing used peripheral blood. These TCRs come from a human donor in a cohort sampled during active COVID-19.

The V and J genes are TRBV30 and TRBJ2-7, with 12 bases that match TRBD1. Losses at the gene ends were 3 bases for V and 7 bases for J; bases not matched to a gene: 10. Germline CDR1 is GTSNPN and CDR2 is SVGIG (reference sequence). The CDR3 covers 15 residues. CDR3 amino acids: CAWSVPGQGAREQYF. The CDR3 coding sequence is TGTGCCTGGAGCGTCCCGGGACAGGGGGCACGGGAGCAGTACTTC.

This clone came up a few times. The V gene is TRBV7-2, the J gene TRBJ1-2; 11 nucleotides match TRBD1. There are 14 residues in the CDR3. Germline-derived CDR1 and CDR2 are SGHTA and FQGNSA. V shed 6 bases and J 7 bases; nucleotides not matched to a gene: 7. CDR3 protein: CASSRTGGAGGYTF. DNA of the CDR3: TGTGCCAGCAGTCGGACAGGGGGCGCTGGTGGCTACACCTTC.

The chain's CDR3 is CASSQGREQYF. The CDR3 region has the DNA TGTGCCAGCAGCCAAGGGAGAGAGCAGTACTTC. The V gene is TRBV3-1 (or the pseudogene TRBV3-2), the J gene TRBJ2-7, with D hard to call. There are 11 residues in the CDR3. V lost 1 base and J 7 bases, leaving 5 bases between the germline ends. Germline V gene lookup returns CDR1 LGHDT and CDR2 YNNKEL (reference sequence).

The genes are TRBV7-9 and TRBJ2-1, with D uncertain. V shed 6 bases and J shed 6 bases, with 9 bases lying between them. CDR1 and CDR2 (germline): SEHNR, FQNEAQ (reference sequence). The CDR3 extends over 12 amino acids. CDR3 sequence (DNA): TGTGCCAGCAGGGGCTATACCAATGAGCAGTTCTTC. It codes for CASRGYTNEQFF.

This clone turned up a few times. This chain connects TRBV5-4 to TRBJ1-1; no firm D call. V gave up 0 bases and J gave up 3 bases, with 3 bases separating them. Germline V gene lookup returns CDR1 SGHNT and CDR2 YYREEE (reference sequence). This CDR3 region has 12 residues. The CDR3 reads CASSLADTEAFF. CDR3 DNA: TGTGCCAGCAGCTTGGCCGACACTGAAGCTTTCTTT. Complete variable domain (other parts from reference TRBV5-4 and TRBJ1-1): ETGVTQSPTHLIKTRGQQVTLRCSSQSGHNTVSWYQQALGQGPQFIFQYYREEENGRGNFPPRFSGLQFPNYSSELNVNALELDDSALYLCASSLADTEAFFGQGTRLTVV.

The chain links TRBV2 to TRBJ1-2, with D possibly TRBD1 on 5 matching bases. V dropped 1 base and J dropped 0 bases, with 9 bases sitting between them. This CDR3 region has 15 residues. Per germline, CDR1 SNHLY and CDR2 FYNNEI. The CDR3 coding sequence is TGTGCCAGCAGTGAAGTCAGGGCAGCTAACTATGGCTACACCTTC. Its protein product is CASSEVRAANYGYTF.

The chain combines TRBV30 with TRBJ1-4, with a possible D match to TRBD1 (6 bases). The CDR3 totals 14 residues. The V gene's germline CDR1 is GTSNPN and CDR2 SVGIG (reference sequence). The ends were cut back, 0 bases at V and 7 bases at J, with 12 bases in the middle. The CDR3 spells CAWSVYTGREKLFF. In DNA form, the CDR3 reads TGTGCCTGGAGTGTTTATACAGGGCGTGAAAAACTGTTTTTT.

The V call is TRBV6-5, the J call TRBJ1-2; 7 bases align to TRBD1. The V gene's germline CDR1 is MNHEY and CDR2 SVGAGI. The V and J ends lost 5 bases and 7 bases, in that order; junction bases with no gene match: 10. This CDR3 contains 14 residues. Here the CDR3 reads CASSPSGTAGGYTF. Written as DNA, the CDR3 is TGTGCCAGCAGTCCCTCCGGGACAGCCGGTGGCTACACCTTC.

The V call is TRBV7-8, the J call TRBJ1-1, with 10 bases identical to TRBD1. J gave up 7 bases and V 2 bases, and 4 bases lay outside the gene matches. Germline-derived CDR1 and CDR2 are SGHVS and FQNEAQ. The CDR3 spans 14 residues. The CDR3 region has the DNA TGTGCCAGCAGCTTACGACAGGGGGCGATTGAAGCTTTCTTT. As protein: CASSLRQGAIEAFF.

This chain uses TRBV11-2 with TRBJ2-3; 12 nucleotides agree with TRBD2. This CDR3 is 16 amino acids long. V lost 6 bases and J lost 1; bases outside the gene matches: 5. Germline lookup yields CDR1 SGHAT and CDR2 FQNNGV. The CDR3 region has the DNA TGTGCCAGCAGACTAGCGGGAGGCGTCGGCACAGATACGCAGTATTTT. Translation gives CASRLAGGVGTDTQYF.

This clone has only one observation. The V and J genes are TRBV11-2 and TRBJ1-4, with TRBD1 identical over 7 bases. The germline V gene encodes CDR1 SGHAT and CDR2 FQNNGV. The J segment lost 8 bases and the V segment lost 5 bases, leaving 11 bases of the junction unmatched. The CDR3 runs to 15 residues. Here the CDR3 reads CASSPYRGIGEKLFF. CDR3 in DNA: TGTGCCAGCAGCCCTTACAGGGGTATTGGGGAAAAACTGTTTTTT.

The genes are TRBV30 and TRBJ2-7; TRBD2 matches 8 bases. V shed 3 bases and J 3 bases; nucleotides not matched to a gene: 10. The CDR3 has 15 residues. Germline V gene data show CDR1 as GTSNPN and CDR2 as SVGIG (reference sequence). CDR3 coding DNA: TGTGCCTGGAGCTTATCGCGACTAGCGCGCTACGAGCAGTACTTC. Its protein product is CAWSLSRLARYEQYF.

This clone showed up just a few times. The chain carries TRBV7-2 and TRBJ2-3, with TRBD2 matching over 7 bases. Trimming cost V 1 base and J 7 bases; bases outside gene matches: 8. The germline V gene has CDR1 SGHTA and CDR2 FQGNSA. The CDR3 is made up of 15 amino acids. The CDR3 DNA is TGTGCCAGCAGCTTAGTTGCGGGAGAGGTAAATACGCAGTATTTT. This translates into CASSLVAGEVNTQYF.

The genes are TRBV18 and TRBJ1-5; TRBD1 is a possible D gene (6 bases). This CDR3 comprises 14 residues. V was cut by 3 bases and J by 4 bases, with 10 bases left in between. Looked up from germline, CDR1 is KGHSH and CDR2 is LQKENI. CDR3 in DNA: TGTGCCAGCTCACCGAGCCAGGGGAATCAGCCCCAGCATTTT. It codes for CASSPSQGNQPQHF.

This clone was observed a single time. The chain employs TRBV5-6 and TRBJ2-7, with 7 positions matching TRBD1. Germline CDR1 reads SGHDT; CDR2 reads YYEEEE. The CDR3 contains 13 residues. The junction had 2 bases not matched to a gene; V was cut back by 2 bases and J by 3 bases. The CDR3 DNA is TGTGCCAGCAGCTTAGGGACAGTCTACGAGCAGTACTTC. This encodes CASSLGTVYEQYF. Supplemented by reference TRBV5-6 and TRBJ2-7, the full variable domain reads DAGVTQSPTHLIKTRGQQVTLRCSPKSGHDTVSWYQQALGQGPQFIFQYYEEEERQRGNFPDRFSGHQFPNYSSELNVNALLLGDSALYLCASSLGTVYEQYFGPGTRLTVT.

This clone has just a few counts. The gene calls are TRBV18 and TRBJ2-7; 9 bases line up with TRBD1. CDR1 is KGHSH and CDR2 is LQKENI in the germline V gene. V gave up 0 bases and J gave up 6 bases; unmatched junction bases: 6. The CDR3 runs to 15 residues. CDR3 DNA sequence: TGTGCCAGCTCACCACCCGGGACAGGGTTGCGCGAGCAGTACTTC. It encodes CASSPPGTGLREQYF.

The rearrangement joins TRBV4-2 to TRBJ2-3; D might be TRBD2 (5 bases). The CDR3 is 15 residues long. V gave up 2 bases and J gave up 2 bases, with 11 bases separating them. CDR1 is LGHNA, CDR2 YNFKEQ, per germline. The CDR3 is CASSQRTRATDTQYF. The CDR3 bases are TGTGCCAGCAGCCAAAGAACTAGGGCCACAGATACGCAGTATTTT.

This chain joins TRBV15 and TRBJ1-1; 7 bases are a match to TRBD1. The CDR3 extends over 17 amino acids. Unmatched junction bases numbered 17, after V lost 6 bases and J lost 4 bases. Looked up from germline, CDR1 is LNHNV and CDR2 is YYDKDF (reference sequence). This CDR3 reads CATRSGQGGSGRTEAFF. The CDR3, as DNA: TGTGCCACCAGGTCCGGCCAGGGGGGCTCAGGGCGCACTGAAGCTTTCTTT.

This chain links TRBV5-4 with TRBJ2-5, with a possible D match to TRBD2 (5 bases). CDR1 and CDR2 (germline): SGHNT, YYREEE (reference sequence). The ends were cut back, 10 bases at V and 1 base at J, with 14 bases in the middle. CDR3 length equals 13 residues. The CDR3 reads CAFVASSQETQYF. The CDR3 region has the DNA TGTGCCTTCGTGGCTAGCAGCCAAGAGACCCAGTACTTC. The whole variable domain, remainder taken from reference TRBV5-4 and TRBJ2-5, is ETGVTQSPTHLIKTRGQQVTLRCSSQSGHNTVSWYQQALGQGPQFIFQYYREEENGRGNFPPRFSGLQFPNYSSELNVNALELDDSALYLCAFVASSQETQYFGPGTRLLVL.

This sequence joins TRBV28 and TRBJ1-2; the match to TRBD1 covers 7 bases. With V trimmed by 7 bases and J by 0 bases, 5 bases remained unmatched. This CDR3 contains 14 residues. Germline lookup yields CDR1 MDHEN and CDR2 SYDVKM. The CDR3 loop reads CASTQGVANYGYTF. CDR3 DNA: TGTGCCAGCACCCAGGGGGTAGCTAACTATGGCTACACCTTC.

The chain combines TRBV30 with TRBJ2-7; TRBD1 matches at 7 bases. Germline V CDR1 and CDR2: GTSNPN, SVGIG (reference sequence). Trimming at V came to 2 bases and at J to 6 bases, leaving 10 bases not matched to a gene. The CDR3 has 14 residues. The DNA of the CDR3 is TGTGCCTGGAGTAGAACAGGGGCGACCGGCGAGCAGTACTTC. Residues: CAWSRTGATGEQYF.

CDR3 region: CASSYRATTSTDTQYF. CDR3 coding DNA: TGTGCCAGCAGTTACCGAGCGACCACTAGCACAGATACGCAGTATTTT. V usage is TRBV6-6 and J usage is TRBJ2-3; D gene uncertain. With 2 bases removed from V and 0 bases from J, the gap between germline ends came to 12 bases. The CDR3 has 16 amino acids. The germline gives CDR1 MNHNY, CDR2 SVGAGI (reference sequence).

The chain has TRBV3-1 (or the pseudogene TRBV3-2) and TRBJ2-7; 8 bases are shared with TRBD2. V was clipped by 1 base and J by 4 bases; unmatched bases: 6. This CDR3 spans 15 amino acids. Germline V lookup: CDR1 LGHDT, CDR2 YNNKEL (reference sequence). CDR3 region: CASSQVYGRGYEQYF. CDR3 nucleotides: TGTGCCAGCAGCCAAGTGTACGGGAGGGGGTACGAGCAGTACTTC.

The chain is built from TRBV6-6 and TRBJ2-1, with D possibly being TRBD2 (6 bases). V gave up 5 bases and J gave up 0 bases, with 29 bases separating them. The CDR3 totals 21 residues. Germline CDR1 MNHNY, CDR2 SVGAGI (reference sequence). Here the CDR3 reads CASSHPNKPGPSASSYNEQFF. CDR3 DNA: TGTGCCAGCAGTCACCCTAATAAACCCGGACCTAGCGCCAGCTCCTACAATGAGCAGTTCTTC.

The chain carries TRBV30 and TRBJ1-3, with 8 nucleotides matching TRBD1. Trimming at V came to 7 bases and at J to 2 bases, leaving 1 base not matched to a gene. The CDR3 consists of 12 residues. The germline CDR1 and CDR2 sequences are GTSNPN and SVGIG (reference sequence). CDR3 sequence (DNA): TGTGCCTTGGACAGGGCTGGAAACACCATATATTTT. It codes for CALDRAGNTIYF.

The J gene is TRBJ1-2, the V gene TRBV20-1, with a possible D match to TRBD1 (6 bases). V shed 3 bases and J shed 5 bases, with 7 bases lying between them. Looked up from germline, CDR1 is DFQATT and CDR2 is SNEGSKA (reference sequence). The CDR3 is 11 residues long. The CDR3 bases are TGCAGTGCTAGCCAGGGGTATGGCTACACCTTC. Protein product: CSASQGYGYTF.

The CDR3 spells CASSLIQGEAFF. Written as DNA, the CDR3 is TGTGCCAGCAGTCTAATCCAGGGTGAAGCTTTCTTT. The chain combines TRBV12-3 or TRBV12-4 with TRBJ1-1; D is perhaps TRBD1 (5 bases). The ends were cut back, 5 bases at V and 7 bases at J, with 11 bases in the middle. CDR3 length: 12 amino acids.